Listed below are T cell receptor beta chains from one sample, sequenced in a study of B cell selection in AIRE deficiency. The repertoire was sequenced with immunoSEQ multiplex PCR; TCRdb's copy has only in-frame clones and lacks some. The table lists about 26,000 clones, about nine tenths of them singletons. The sample taken for sequencing was CD4+CD25+ Tregs sorted from PBMCs. The receptors shown here come from a human donor in good health. CDR3s include the opening cysteine and the closing phenylalanine or tryptophan. D genes are given only for firm matches. Expanded clones are given a class, and other clones once, few, many or no size at all.

clone_size,d_call,v_call,j_call,cdr3_nt,cdr3_aa
few,NA,TRBV6-5,TRBJ1-6,TGTGCCAGCAGCCCCATGGGACCGTTAAATTCACCCCTCCACTTT,CASSPMGPLNSPLHF
NA,NA,TRBV2,TRBJ2-4,TGTGCCAGCAGTGAATTCTTTGGCGAGGCCAAAAACATTCAGTACTTC,CASSEFFGEAKNIQYF
NA,TRBD1,TRBV10-1,TRBJ1-2,TGCGCCAGCAGTGACAGGGGGGGTTTTGGCTACACCTTC,CASSDRGGFGYTF
NA,NA,TRBV5-6,TRBJ1-2,TGTGCCAGCAGCCCCGACAGAGGAAACTATGGCTACACCTTC,CASSPDRGNYGYTF
NA,TRBD1,TRBV6-5,TRBJ2-5,TGTGCCGCCGGGGCAGGGGGATCCGAGACCCAGTACTTC,CAAGAGGSETQYF
few,NA,TRBV29-1,TRBJ2-6,TGCAGCATTGGGACCCGCGGAACTGGGGCCAACGTCCTGACTTTC,CSIGTRGTGANVLTF
NA,NA,TRBV5-6,TRBJ2-5,TGTGCCAGCAGCTTACGGGGAACAGAGACCCAGTACTTC,CASSLRGTETQYF
NA,NA,TRBV7-9,TRBJ1-1,TGTGCCAGCAGCTCGCAGGGTCTGAACACTGAAGCTTTCTTT,CASSSQGLNTEAFF
NA,NA,TRBV9,TRBJ2-7,TGTGCCAGCAGCGCTGGGGACGAGTCGTCCTACGAGCAGTACTTC,CASSAGDESSYEQYF
once,NA,TRBV6-1,TRBJ2-3,TGTGCCAGCAGTGCGCCCGGAACAGATACGCAGTATTTT,CASSAPGTDTQYF
NA,NA,TRBV11-2,TRBJ1-2,TGTGCCAGCAGCTTATTATTGCAGGGTGAAGGCTACACCTTC,CASSLLLQGEGYTF
NA,NA,TRBV10-3,TRBJ1-5,TGTGCCATCAGCGAACGCGGACAGAATCAGCCCCAGCATTTT,CAISERGQNQPQHF
NA,NA,TRBV6-4,TRBJ1-4,TGTGCCATATTCAGGCGTTGCGGGCTTAATGAAAAACTGTTTTTT,CAIFRRCGLNEKLFF
NA,NA,TRBV2,TRBJ1-1,TGTGCCAGCACCAACGATTTGAACACTGAAGCTTTCTTT,CASTNDLNTEAFF
NA,NA,TRBV5-1,TRBJ2-5,TGCGCCAGCAGCTTTGAAGAGACCCAGTACTTC,CASSFEETQYF
NA,NA,TRBV4-2,TRBJ1-1,TGTGCCAGCAGAACCCTTGGAGGGCCGACCACTGAAGCTTTCTTT,CASRTLGGPTTEAFF
NA,NA,TRBV7-9,TRBJ2-1,TGTGCCAGCACCAGCTTAGGGGGGAGCCTCAGGCACAATGAGCAGTTCTTC,CASTSLGGSLRHNEQFF
NA,TRBD2,TRBV5-5,TRBJ2-5,TGTGCCAGCAGCTTGAATCTAGCGGGGGGGCTTGAGACCCAGTACTTC,CASSLNLAGGLETQYF
NA,NA,TRBV2,TRBJ1-2,TGTGCCAGGCAGGGAAGTATAGGCTATGGCTACACCTTC,CARQGSIGYGYTF
NA,NA,TRBV7-2,TRBJ1-5,TGTGCCAGCAGCTTAGAGGCACCCTGGCCCCAGCATTTT,CASSLEAPWPQHF
NA,NA,TRBV5-1,TRBJ1-3,TGCGCCAGCAGCCCCGGACGGCTCTCTGGAAACACCATATATTTT,CASSPGRLSGNTIYF
NA,NA,TRBV2,TRBJ2-3,TGTGCCAGCAGTCCCGGTGGTAGCATCACAGATACGCAGTATTTT,CASSPGGSITDTQYF
NA,NA,TRBV2,TRBJ2-3,TGTGCCAGCAGTGGTTGGAGGGAAAAAGATACGCAGTATTTT,CASSGWREKDTQYF